One sample yielded the 24 T cell receptor beta chains listed below, sequenced in a study of human T cells and chemical hapten exposure. The sample's time point: healthy volunteer bleed at 2 weeks. Total RNA was extracted from unfractionated whole blood. TCRdb re-called the RACE reads through MiXCR, storing one row per CDR3 protein. In the table there are 100,000 to 150,000 distinct CDR3 sequences, about 8.2% of which are singletons. The sample comprised whole blood. These receptor sequences come from a male donor in good health. Some clones in this sample may be carry-over from other donors' samples.

This clonotype was seen a few times. This chain connects TRBV19 to TRBJ1-2, with unresolved D. Trimming cost V 6 bases and J 8 bases, with 16 bases left between them. Germline V CDR1 and CDR2: LNHDA, SQIVND (reference sequence). The CDR3 covers 13 residues. The CDR3: CASREDLPGGYTF. The DNA of the CDR3 is TGTGCCAGTAGGGAGGACCTTCCCGGGGGCTACACCTTC.

The genes are TRBV29-1 and TRBJ2-1, with 8 bases aligning to TRBD1. CDR3 size: 15 residues. The germline V gene has CDR1 SQVTM and CDR2 ANQGSEA. V was clipped by 2 bases and J by 2 bases; unmatched bases: 5. CDR3 amino acids: CSVEKYRGAYNEQFF. The CDR3 DNA follows: TGCAGCGTTGAAAAGTACAGGGGGGCCTACAATGAGCAGTTCTTC.

This clonotype was seen more than once but under ten times. The CDR3 does not end in the conserved phenylalanine or tryptophan, so this is likely a read error. This sequence joins TRBV5-1 and TRBJ2-1; no clear D gene. V was clipped by 4 bases and J by 9 bases, with 17 bases between them. Germline assignment: CDR1 SGHRS and CDR2 YFSETQ. CDR3 length: 14 amino acids. The CDR3 nucleotides are TGCGCCAGCAGCCCCTTGGTGGGCGGCAGTGAGCAGTTCGTC. It is translated as CASSPLVGGSEQFV.

This clonotype was found a few times. The V gene is TRBV6-2 or TRBV6-3, the J gene TRBJ2-6; 7 nucleotides align to TRBD1. There are 18 residues in the CDR3. CDR1 and CDR2 (germline): MNHEY, SVGEGT. Losses at the gene ends were 2 bases for V and 3 bases for J; bases not matched to a gene: 10. CDR3 sequence reads: CASSYLYDRVHGANVLTF. CDR3 DNA: TGTGCCAGCAGTTACCTCTACGACAGGGTGCATGGGGCCAACGTCCTGACTTTC.

The genes are TRBV12-3 or TRBV12-4 and TRBJ2-7; TRBD1 aligns across 7 bases. J gave up 0 bases and V 4 bases, and 3 bases lay outside the gene matches. The CDR3 runs 14 residues. Here the CDR3 reads CASSSTGPSYEQYF. The DNA of the CDR3 is TGTGCCAGCAGTTCGACAGGGCCCTCCTACGAGCAGTACTTC.

The chain couples TRBV5-4 to TRBJ1-1; TRBD1 is a possible D gene (6 bases). This CDR3 contains 14 residues. CDR1 and CDR2 (germline): SGHNT, YYREEE (reference sequence). Trimming removed 3 bases at V and 7 bases at J, with 16 bases between. The CDR3 bases are TGTGCCAGCAGCTATCAGACAGGCGCGATTGAAGCTTTCTTT. Translated: CASSYQTGAIEAFF. Based on the CDR3 plus reference TRBV5-4 and TRBJ1-1, the full variable domain is ETGVTQSPTHLIKTRGQQVTLRCSSQSGHNTVSWYQQALGQGPQFIFQYYREEENGRGNFPPRFSGLQFPNYSSELNVNALELDDSALYLCASSYQTGAIEAFFGQGTRLTVV.

This clonotype occurred a few times. The chain has TRBV7-6 and TRBJ2-2; 10 positions match TRBD1. Germline V gives CDR1 SGHVS, CDR2 FNYEAQ. V shed 2 bases and J 6 bases; nucleotides not matched to a gene: 3. The CDR3 loop spans 15 amino acids. The CDR3 region has the DNA TGTGCCAGCAGCTTATCCGGGACAGGGGCCGGGGAGCTGTTTTTT. As protein: CASSLSGTGAGELFF.

The sample holds many counts of this clonotype. The CDR3: CASSPDKNSNQPQHF. CDR3 nucleotides: TGTGCCAGCTCACCTGACAAGAATAGCAATCAGCCCCAGCATTTT. This chain links TRBV18 with TRBJ1-5; D is ambiguous. V lost 3 bases, J lost 0 bases, and 9 bases lay in between. CDR1 KGHSH and CDR2 LQKENI come from the germline V gene. This CDR3 has 15 amino acids.

The rearrangement uses TRBV4-3 and TRBJ1-1; D is unclear. Germline V lookup: CDR1 LGHNA, CDR2 YSLEER. CDR3 size: 13 residues. Trimming removed 4 bases from V and 2 bases from J, with 8 bases in between. CDR3 sequence: CASSRTTNTEAFF. In DNA form, the CDR3 reads TGCGCCAGCAGCCGAACAACTAACACTGAAGCTTTCTTT.

In its sample, this clonotype was seen many times. J is TRBJ2-1 and V is TRBV9; 11 bases align to TRBD2. V shed 3 bases, J shed 7 bases, and the junction held 9 bases outside the gene matches. The CDR3 extends over 16 amino acids. Germline V CDR1 and CDR2: SGDLS, YYNGEE. The CDR3 coding sequence is TGTGCCAGCAGCGCACTCCCACTAGCGGGAGTAAATGAGCAGTTCTTC. As protein: CASSALPLAGVNEQFF.

This clonotype was counted at least ten times. The rearrangement joins TRBV29-1 to TRBJ2-5; 7 bases are a match to TRBD1. The CDR3 extends over 12 amino acids. CDR1 SQVTM and CDR2 ANQGSEA come from the germline V gene. J gave up 2 bases and V 7 bases, and 4 bases lay outside the gene matches. CDR3 region: CSGRQGQETQYF. The CDR3 region has the DNA TGCAGCGGAAGACAGGGACAAGAGACCCAGTACTTC. Full variable domain (rest looked up from reference TRBV29-1 and TRBJ2-5): SAVISQKPSRDICQRGTSLTIQCQVDSQVTMMFWYRQQPGQSLTLIATANQGSEATYESGFVIDKFPISRPNLTFSTLTVSNMSPEDSSIYLCSGRQGQETQYFGPGTRLLVL.

This clonotype was counted ten times or more. The V gene is TRBV5-1, the J gene TRBJ2-3, with TRBD2 matching over 12 bases. With V trimmed by 4 bases and J by 2 bases, 5 bases remained unmatched. Germline CDR1 SGHRS, CDR2 YFSETQ. The CDR3 extends over 16 amino acids. CDR3 protein: CASSPASGRVTDTQYF. The DNA of the CDR3 is TGCGCCAGCAGCCCGGCTAGCGGGAGGGTCACAGATACGCAGTATTTT.

This clonotype was detected a few times. This chain links TRBV12-3 or TRBV12-4 with TRBJ1-1; D not certain. This CDR3 comprises 13 residues. Trimming stripped 5 bases from V and 5 bases from J, with 12 bases between. As DNA, the CDR3 is TGTGCCAGCAGTCGAAGTCCGGGGACTGAAGCTTTCTTT. Amino acid sequence: CASSRSPGTEAFF.

This clonotype was picked up many times. The chain is built from TRBV14 and TRBJ2-1, with TRBD2 identical over 11 bases. CDR3 size: 16 residues. Losses at the gene ends were 2 bases for V and 4 bases for J; bases not matched to a gene: 4. Looked up from germline, CDR1 is SGHDN and CDR2 is FVKESK. Here the CDR3 reads CASSQRLAGSYNEQFF. Here the CDR3 DNA reads TGTGCCAGCAGCCAAAGACTAGCGGGATCGTACAATGAGCAGTTCTTC.

The V and J genes are TRBV11-2 and TRBJ1-1; TRBD1 matches at 7 bases. V was clipped by 6 bases and J by 5 bases; unmatched bases: 18. The germline V gene encodes CDR1 SGHAT and CDR2 FQNNGV. The CDR3 is 17 residues long. Written as DNA, the CDR3 is TGTGCCAGCAGGACGCCGACAGGGCTGGGGATGGGAACTGAAGCTTTCTTT. This translates into CASRTPTGLGMGTEAFF.

This clonotype was recorded many times. The rearrangement joins TRBV20-1 to TRBJ1-1; no firm D call. The V end lost 1 base, the J end lost 5 bases, and 5 bases lay between the germline ends. The CDR3 runs to 11 residues. The germline V gene has CDR1 DFQATT and CDR2 SNEGSKA (reference sequence). The DNA for the CDR3 is TGCAGTGCTAGAGTGGGGACTGAAGCTTTCTTT. Translation: CSARVGTEAFF.

This clonotype occurred a few times. The V and J genes are TRBV3-1 and TRBJ1-2, with 7 bases identical to TRBD1. The V gene end was trimmed by 4 bases and the J gene end by 3 bases; junction bases not matched to a gene: 14. CDR3 size: 17 residues. Germline-derived CDR1 and CDR2 are LGHDT and YNNKEL (reference sequence). Here the CDR3 reads CASSRGTAPRKDYGYTF. CDR3 DNA sequence: TGTGCCAGCAGCCGGGGGACAGCTCCTCGGAAGGACTATGGCTACACCTTC.

This clonotype occurred a few times. The J gene is TRBJ1-5, the V gene TRBV6-2 or TRBV6-3; D is uncertain. From germline, CDR1 is MNHEY and CDR2 SVGEGT. CDR3 size: 17 residues. V was trimmed by 4 bases and J by 3 bases, leaving 19 bases between them. Here the CDR3 reads CASSSAQFALFNQPQHF. DNA for the CDR3: TGTGCCAGCAGTTCAGCACAGTTCGCCCTTTTCAATCAGCCCCAGCATTTT.

This clonotype turned up a few times. This chain joins TRBV19 and TRBJ2-4; unclear D gene. The germline CDR1 and CDR2 sequences are LNHDA and SQIVND (reference sequence). The CDR3 is 16 amino acids. The V and J ends lost 5 bases and 1 base respectively, with 15 bases between them. The CDR3 here is CASSLSPRAAKNIQYF. The CDR3 coding sequence is TGTGCCAGTAGTTTGAGCCCTCGGGCTGCCAAAAACATTCAGTACTTC.

This clonotype appeared many times. The chain links TRBV12-3 or TRBV12-4 to TRBJ1-2, with D perhaps matching TRBD1 (6 bases). V shed 6 bases and J shed 2 bases, with 10 bases lying between them. The CDR3 totals 13 residues. The CDR3 reads CASRPTGNYGYTF. CDR3 bases: TGTGCCAGCAGGCCTACAGGGAACTATGGCTACACCTTC.

This clonotype occurred a few times. The chain carries TRBV5-1 and TRBJ2-3; possibly TRBD2 for D (6 bases). The CDR3 runs to 16 residues. V was shortened by 7 bases and J by 2 bases, with 20 bases between the two germline ends. Per germline, CDR1 SGHRS and CDR2 YFSETQ. The CDR3 reads CASHDGTPFYTDTQYF. CDR3 DNA: TGCGCCAGCCATGACGGGACTCCATTCTACACAGATACGCAGTATTTT.

The gene calls are TRBV12-3 or TRBV12-4 and TRBJ2-1; the D is unclear. Between the trimmed V and J ends, which lost 2 bases and 6 bases, there was a span of 5 bases. This CDR3 contains 12 residues. The CDR3 DNA reads as TGTGCCAGCAGTTTAATGGGCAATGAGCAGTTCTTC. Translated: CASSLMGNEQFF.

This clonotype was counted a few times. The rearrangement links TRBV20-1 to TRBJ2-7, with D tentatively TRBD1 (5 bases). CDR3 length equals 14 residues. Germline V CDR1 and CDR2: DFQATT, SNEGSKA (reference sequence). The germline V and J ends were trimmed by 3 bases and 0 bases, with 12 bases remaining between them. The CDR3 DNA reads as TGCAGTGCTAGTCAGCCCCAGGGCTCCTACGAGCAGTACTTC. It specifies CSASQPQGSYEQYF.

This clonotype has only a few counts. The CDR3 loop is CASSRGLWDEQYF. CDR3 coding DNA: TGTGCCAGCAGCCGTGGCCTGTGGGACGAGCAGTACTTC. The chain is built from TRBV6-2 or TRBV6-3 and TRBJ2-7, with D hard to call. Germline V gene lookup returns CDR1 MNHEY and CDR2 SVGEGT. V was pared by 6 bases and J by 5 bases, with 14 bases between. This CDR3 contains 13 residues.